This TCR beta chain comes out of a study of blood T cell repertoires in COVID-19. The wider study: Both acute and convalescent COVID-19 samples were obtained from the United States, Italy and Spain.

As handled by the study authors: Estimated nucleated cell counts came from reference gene primer amplification. Profiling relied on immunoSEQ multiplex PCR, and the TCRdb table lists in-frame clones only, not all of them. Clone size and the V and J calls come from that table; the DNA yielded D and trimming. The sample gives 200,000 to 250,000 clones, about nine tenths of which show up once; about 2.6% is in the top ten. The CDR3 runs to 14 residues. Trimming took off 2 bases at V and 5 bases at J, with 12 bases between the two ends. Germline V lookup: CDR1 MNHEY, CDR2 SVGAGI. Cohorts were determined from participant-reported clinical history. Recovery meant two consecutive negative NP/OP PCR tests, professional clearance, or resolved symptoms.

The receptor comes from a woman in her thirties who had recovered from COVID-19. Sequenced: PBMCs or T cells enriched from blood (not recorded which). The J gene is TRBJ1-2, the V gene TRBV6-5; the D gene is possibly TRBD1 (6 bases). The CDR3 DNA sequence: TGTGCCAGCAGTTACGTAGGGGGTGGATATGGCTACACCTTC. Its protein product is CASSYVGGGYGYTF.